The sequence of this T cell receptor (beta chain) was determined in a study of identical twins. As for this clonotype: Its antigen remains unidentified.

This CDR3 is 14 amino acids long. Germline trimming cut 0 bases from V and 6 bases from J; bases unmatched to any gene: 3. Germline loops: CDR1 SGHAT, CDR2 FQNNGV. One entry per CDR3 protein, called by TCRdb with MiXCR from the 5' RACE reads. This table has around 960,000 distinct CDR3 sequences, approximately 13% appearing once. Findings of the study overall: Invariant cells of the MAIT and iNKT types might have partly distorted the zero-insertion analyses. Shared out-of-frame alpha sequences (those common to twins) showed excess low generation probability.

These data were also filed under a second study, of yellow fever vaccine responses in identical twins.

This chain links TRBV11-2 with TRBJ2-7; 9 bases fit TRBD1. The sequencing input was PBMCs. The sequence derives from a woman aged 18-35 years in good health. This CDR3 reads CASSLDTGGLEQYV. DNA of the CDR3: TGTGCCAGCAGCTTAGACACAGGGGGCCTCGAGCAGTACGTC.